This TCR beta chain was observed in a study of blood T cell repertoires in COVID-19. V lost 5 bases and J lost 5, with 12 bases in between. This CDR3 comprises 13 residues. Clones were sequenced by immunoSEQ multiplex PCR, and TCRdb holds only the in-frame ones, with some missing. This sample has a few hundred thousand clones, with 80% to 90% found just once. Material: PBMCs or T cells enriched from blood (not recorded which). V usage is TRBV12-3 or TRBV12-4 and J usage is TRBJ1-2, with a possible D match to TRBD1 (6 bases). This TCR came from a woman aged 45-65 years who had recovered from COVID-19. CDR3 loop: CASSLRGGYGYTF. CDR3 in DNA: TGTGCCAGCAGTCTTAGGGGGGGGTATGGCTACACCTTC.